The subject of this entry is one TCR beta chain. This clonotype was recorded many times. Its specific antigen is unknown. No much larger clone is present one base from it, and per-base qualities are unavailable. This record comes from a study of regulatory T cells in long-lasting Graves disease (TCRdb year 2021). Background on the whole study: Antithyroid drugs had been taken for less than 3 months by newly diagnosed Graves' disease patients. Peripheral blood TCR sequencing and RNA sequencing compared persistent Graves' disease patients with newly diagnosed Graves' disease patients. The study was registered as a clinical trial and conducted in China. A total of roughly 33 samples underwent TCR sequencing: about 13 from persistent and approximately 20 from newly diagnosed Graves' disease patients. The study at large found these results: Preferential use of TRBV28, TRBJ1-2 and TRBJ2-5 was observed in persistent disease, whereas TRBV20-1 and TRBJ2-1 were favored in newly diagnosed disease. Patients with persistent disease shared more public clonotypes (about 2,500) than newly diagnosed patients did (nearly 1,000). Compared with newly diagnosed patients, persistent Graves' disease patients had lower TCR Shannon entropy and fewer highly expanded clones, which suggests clonal expansion. Because the primary lesion, thyroid tissue, could not be accessed, the study looked at peripheral blood alone. The small sample size was acknowledged by the authors as a limitation that may reduce accuracy. Only the TCR beta chain was sequenced and analyzed.

The CDR3, cysteine through phenylalanine, is 14 amino acids long. Only CDR3 DNA remains: 42 bases, in frame from the first base. V loses 4 bases of germline sequence and J loses 4 bases, and the interval between the two ends is 11 bases. Sequences MNHNS (CDR1) and SASEGT (CDR2) are obtained from the germline V gene. The library was obtained by multiplex PCR. Sequencing instrument: Illumina HiSeq 4000. TCR beta libraries were built with iRepertoire HTBI primers and Arm-PCR amplification of CDR3 regions. PCR products were gel purified before sequencing. The original pipeline was this. A total of around 59 TRBV and 14 TRBJ segments were identified across samples and were used for gene usage analysis of CDR3 amino acid clonotypes. COPE and FqMerger were used to merge filtered high-quality paired reads into contigs. Contigs were aligned with BLAST to IMGT TRBV, TRBD and TRBJ reference genes, and CDR3 was defined per IMGT. Highly expanded clones were defined as clonotypes with a frequency above 0.1%. Repertoire diversity was measured by Shannon entropy, and V-J evenness by the Gini coefficient. Clonotypes shared by more than one individual were considered public. In-frame beta chains were kept once TCRdb had trimmed the public reads at Q25 with fastp and called clones with MiXCR. Merged by CDR3 protein, the rows form single entries marked with the most common genes and DNA. Clone size and V and J calls follow TCRdb, not the original study. The sample data list approximately 210,000 distinct CDR3 sequences, and around 20% of these were observed just once. The top ten clones comprise 22% of the sample.

Interpreted using the paper, the time point label stands for: newly diagnosed GD, antithyroid drugs for less than 3 months. RNA was extracted from PBMCs in TRIzol for both TCR sequencing and RNA sequencing. The diagnosis of Graves' disease was made according to American Thyroid Association guidelines. Patients for the study were recruited at an endocrinology department in Xi'an, China. Each patient gave 9 to 10 milliliters of peripheral blood, collected in an EDTA anticoagulant tube. Ficoll Paque Plus density gradient separation was used to isolate PBMCs, and no additional T cell sorting was done. An Agilent 2100 Bioanalyzer and agarose gel were used to check RNA quality, while a NanoDrop 2000 measured RNA concentration.

Rearrangement joined TRBV6-1 to TRBJ1-5, with no reliable assignment of the D segment. Sequenced material: peripheral blood mononuclear cells (PBMCs), taken at new diagnosis, from a patient treated with antithyroid drugs. This clonotype was sampled from a female donor with Graves disease. DNA sequence: TGTGCCAGCAGTGTGAGTGGGTGGAATCAGCCCCAGCATTTT. This is translated as CASSVSGWNQPQHF.